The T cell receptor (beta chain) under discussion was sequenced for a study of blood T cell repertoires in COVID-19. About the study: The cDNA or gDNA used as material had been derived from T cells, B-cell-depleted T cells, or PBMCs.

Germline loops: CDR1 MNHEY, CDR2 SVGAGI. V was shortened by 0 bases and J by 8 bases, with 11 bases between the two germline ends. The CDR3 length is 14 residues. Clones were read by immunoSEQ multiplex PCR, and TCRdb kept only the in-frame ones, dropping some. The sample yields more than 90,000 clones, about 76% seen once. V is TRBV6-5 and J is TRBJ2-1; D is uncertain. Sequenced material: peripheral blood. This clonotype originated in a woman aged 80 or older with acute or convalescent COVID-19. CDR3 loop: CASSYSASVYEQFF. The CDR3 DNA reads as TGTGCCAGCAGTTACTCTGCTAGTGTCTATGAGCAGTTCTTC.